These 9 T cell receptor beta chains were all obtained from the same sample, sequenced in a study of regulatory T cells in long-lasting Graves disease. With iRepertoire HTBI primers and Arm-PCR of CDR3 regions, TCR beta libraries were built. TCRdb re-analysed the multiplex PCR reads in MiXCR, keeping a single row per CDR3 protein. The sample lists approximately 440,000 distinct CDR3 sequences, about 16% seen once, with 9% to 15% in the top ten. Sample time point: newly diagnosed GD, antithyroid drugs for less than 3 months. Extracted PBMC RNA gave rise to the TCR library. These data were also reused for a study on T cells in Graves' hyperthyroidism and ophthalmopathy.

The sequenced sample was peripheral blood mononuclear cells (PBMCs), obtained at new diagnosis, from a patient treated with antithyroid drugs. The receptors were sampled from a man in his forties or fifties with Graves disease.

This clonotype was seen repeatedly, ten times or more. The chain uses TRBV29-1 and TRBJ2-7; 8 bases map to TRBD2. This CDR3 contains 12 residues. CDR1 and CDR2 from the germline V gene are SQVTM and ANQGSEA. After removal of 8 bases from V and 3 bases from J, the junction contained 6 bases not matched to a gene. CDR3 nucleotides: TGCAGCACAATAGCGGGAAACTACGAGCAGTACTTC. This encodes CSTIAGNYEQYF.

This clonotype was detected ten times or more. This sequence joins TRBV30 and TRBJ2-3; TRBD1 might be the D (5 bases). CDR1 and CDR2 (germline): GTSNPN, SVGIG (reference sequence). V gave up 0 bases and J gave up 4 bases, with 8 bases separating them. The CDR3 runs 13 residues. The CDR3 loop is CAWSVRGPDTQYF. The CDR3 coding sequence is TGTGCCTGGAGTGTAAGGGGCCCAGATACGCAGTATTTT.

The chain joins TRBV7-2 to TRBJ2-1; 10 positions agree with TRBD2. The V gene end was trimmed by 5 bases and the J gene end by 7 bases; junction bases not matched to a gene: 8. The germline V gene encodes CDR1 SGHTA and CDR2 FQGNSA. This CDR3 has 15 amino acids. CDR3 amino acids: CASSMASGSVNEQFF. The DNA for the CDR3 is TGTGCCAGCAGCATGGCTAGCGGGAGTGTAAATGAGCAGTTCTTC. The entire variable domain, with the rest obtained from reference TRBV7-2 and TRBJ2-1, is as follows: GAGVSQSPSNKVTEKGKDVELRCDPISGHTALYWYRQSLGQGLEFLIYFQGNSAPDKSGLPSDRFSAERTGGSVSTLTIQRTQQEDSAVYLCASSMASGSVNEQFFGPGTRLTVL.

This clonotype was seen at least ten times. This chain links TRBV5-5 with TRBJ2-3; no firm D call. The V end lost 0 bases, the J end lost 4 bases, and 6 bases lay between the germline ends. From germline, CDR1 is SGHKS and CDR2 YYEKEE (reference sequence). The CDR3 extends over 13 amino acids. The CDR3 protein is CASSLVSPDTQYF. The DNA for the CDR3 is TGTGCCAGCAGCTTGGTTAGCCCAGATACGCAGTATTTT.

This clonotype has at least ten counts. The V call is TRBV28, the J call TRBJ2-3; D may match TRBD1 or TRBD2 (5 bases each). The V end lost 5 bases, the J end lost 2 bases, and 8 bases lay between the germline ends. CDR1 and CDR2 from the germline V gene are MDHEN and SYDVKM. The CDR3 has 13 amino acids. The CDR3: CASSAGTTDTQYF. CDR3 nucleotide sequence: TGTGCCAGCAGTGCCGGGACCACAGATACGCAGTATTTT.

This clonotype has a handful of counts. CDR3 amino acids: CGRQPQHF. The CDR3 nucleotides read TGTGGACGCCAGCCCCAGCATTTT. This sequence joins TRBV5-6 and TRBJ1-5; D uncertain. Germline CDR1 SGHDT, CDR2 YYEEEE. The CDR3 extends over 8 amino acids. The variable domain in full, completed from reference TRBV5-6 and TRBJ1-5, reads DAGVTQSPTHLIKTRGQQVTLRCSPKSGHDTVSWYQQALGQGPQFIFQYYEEEERQRGNFPDRFSGHQFPNYSSELNVNALLLGDSALYLCGRQPQHFGDGTRLSIL.

The rearrangement uses TRBV28 and TRBJ2-7, with TRBD2 matching 9 bases. This CDR3 contains 14 residues. V was clipped by 6 bases and J by 2 bases; unmatched bases: 5. Germline V gene sequence: CDR1 MDHEN, CDR2 SYDVKM. CDR3 protein: CASSMGLAPYEQYF. CDR3 bases: TGTGCCAGCAGCATGGGACTAGCCCCCTACGAGCAGTACTTC.

At least ten counts were recorded for this clonotype. The V and J genes are TRBV7-9 and TRBJ2-1; TRBD2 matches 9 bases. The CDR3 is made up of 13 amino acids. The trim removed 7 bases at V and 6 bases at J, leaving 4 bases unmatched. Germline CDR1 SEHNR, CDR2 FQNEAQ (reference sequence). The CDR3 protein is CASTYSGSNEQFF. In DNA form, the CDR3 reads TGTGCCAGCACCTATAGCGGGAGCAATGAGCAGTTCTTC.

The table lists this clonotype with many counts. The chain links TRBV6-5 to TRBJ2-1; D uncertain. V was cut by 4 bases and J by 8 bases, with 12 bases left in between. CDR3 size: 13 residues. In germline, CDR1 is MNHEY, CDR2 SVGAGI. The CDR3 loop reads CASSSFSGDEQFF. CDR3 coding DNA: TGTGCCAGCAGTTCCTTTAGTGGAGATGAGCAGTTCTTC.